These 27 T cell receptor beta chains were sequenced from one sample in a study of CD8 T cells in Susac syndrome. The RNA, about 0.5 to 1 ug, was put through reverse transcription using random hexamers. TCRdb analysed the immunoSEQ multiplex PCR reads with MiXCR anew, one entry per CDR3 protein. The table records about 250,000 distinct CDR3 sequences, about 94% of them present only once. Input material: CD4+ T cells from PBMCs. The origin of the receptors is a human donor with multiple sclerosis.

This chain uses TRBV11-2 with TRBJ2-3, with 7 bases matching TRBD2. Looked up from germline, CDR1 is SGHAT and CDR2 is FQNNGV. CDR3 length: 14 amino acids. Trimming cost V 3 bases and J 3 bases; bases outside gene matches: 3. This CDR3 reads CASSLQRGTDTQYF. CDR3 nucleotide sequence: TGTGCCAGCAGCTTGCAGCGGGGAACAGATACGCAGTATTTT.

The rearrangement joins TRBV6-1 to TRBJ2-7; perhaps TRBD2 as D (6 bases). Germline CDR1 MNHNS, CDR2 SASEGT. Trimming pared 6 bases from V and 6 bases from J, leaving 18 bases between. The CDR3 spans 14 residues. The CDR3 DNA reads as TGTGCCAGCAGGTCTCGCGGGGCTGCGGCCGAGCAGTACGTC. The encoded protein is CASRSRGAAAEQYV.

The chain employs TRBV30 and TRBJ1-2; tentatively, D is TRBD1 (5 bases). V was trimmed by 3 bases and J by 6 bases, leaving 23 bases between them. CDR3 length: 16 amino acids. Germline CDR1 reads GTSNPN; CDR2 reads SVGIG (reference sequence). DNA of the CDR3: TGTGCCTGGAGAGACAGCCGGGCTTCTCTACTACATGGCTACACCTTC. This codes for CAWRDSRASLLHGYTF.

The V gene is TRBV19, the J gene TRBJ1-2; D may be TRBD1 (6 bases). CDR1 LNHDA and CDR2 SQIVND come from the germline V gene (reference sequence). The length of the CDR3 is 12 residues. The germline V and J ends were trimmed by 7 bases and 8 bases, with 14 bases remaining between them. The CDR3, as DNA: TGTGCCAGTACCAGGGGAAATAGGGGCTACACCTTC. It encodes CASTRGNRGYTF.

V and J are TRBV12-3 or TRBV12-4 and TRBJ2-5; TRBD1 is a possible D gene (5 bases). The CDR3 covers 13 residues. V was clipped by 6 bases and J by 6 bases, with 14 bases between them. CDR3 protein: CASSPNRQQTQYF. The CDR3 DNA follows: TGTGCCAGCAGCCCCAACAGACAGCAGACCCAGTACTTC.

CDR3: CSARDFGQGHQETQYF. In DNA form, the CDR3 reads TGCAGTGCTAGAGATTTCGGGCAGGGCCACCAAGAGACCCAGTACTTC. The chain joins TRBV20-1 to TRBJ2-5, with D possibly being TRBD1 (5 bases). The germline V and J ends were trimmed by 0 bases and 0 bases, with 14 bases remaining between them. Germline V gives CDR1 DFQATT, CDR2 SNEGSKA (reference sequence). The CDR3 consists of 16 residues.

The chain uses TRBV29-1 and TRBJ2-7, with D perhaps assigned TRBD1 or TRBD2 (5 bases each). Per the germline V gene, CDR1 is SQVTM and CDR2 is ANQGSEA. The length of the CDR3 is 14 residues. Trimming removed 8 bases at V and 2 bases at J, with 19 bases between. Written as DNA, the CDR3 is TGCAGCTTCCAGTCTGGGACCCAGCCCTACGAGCAGTACTTC. Translation: CSFQSGTQPYEQYF.

The CDR3: CASSQGATYTGELFF. The DNA for the CDR3 is TGTGCCAGCAGCCAAGGTGCCACCTACACCGGGGAGCTGTTTTTT. V gene TRBV3-1 combines with J gene TRBJ2-2; D is unresolved. Germline lookup yields CDR1 LGHDT and CDR2 YNNKEL (reference sequence). V was pared by 1 base and J by 3 bases, with 9 bases between. This CDR3 has 15 amino acids.

The gene calls are TRBV3-1 and TRBJ2-7; D remains unclear. Germline V gene data show CDR1 as LGHDT and CDR2 as YNNKEL (reference sequence). The CDR3 totals 13 residues. V lost 1 base to trimming and J lost 2 bases, with 6 bases between them. The CDR3 sequence: CASSQAQAYEQYF. CDR3 sequence (DNA): TGTGCCAGCAGCCAAGCACAAGCCTACGAGCAGTACTTC.

The chain combines TRBV12-3 or TRBV12-4 with TRBJ2-1, with D perhaps given as TRBD1 or TRBD2 (7 bases each). V was shortened by 6 bases and J by 0 bases, with 15 bases between the two germline ends. There are 16 residues in the CDR3. The CDR3 DNA is TGTGCCAGCAGCGCACAGGGGAGGGCCTCCTACAATGAGCAGTTCTTC. It specifies CASSAQGRASYNEQFF.

The rearrangement uses TRBV24-1 and TRBJ2-1; D may be TRBD2 (6 bases). This CDR3 has 13 residues. The V and J ends lost 10 bases and 9 bases respectively, with 18 bases between them. Germline V CDR1 and CDR2: KGHDR, SFDVKD. DNA for the CDR3: TGTGCCACTGCGGGACCTAGCGTGCGTGAGCAGTTCTTC. It yields the protein CATAGPSVREQFF.

The chain has TRBV19 and TRBJ1-5; 10 bases agree with TRBD1. J gave up 1 base and V 4 bases, and 16 bases lay outside the gene matches. CDR3 length: 20 residues. Germline values: CDR1 LNHDA, CDR2 SQIVND (reference sequence). The CDR3 is CASSKKQSGTGAMSNQPQHF. The CDR3 coding sequence is TGTGCCAGTAGTAAGAAACAATCCGGGACAGGGGCGATGAGCAATCAGCCCCAGCATTTT.

A single count supports this clonotype. This chain connects TRBV10-3 to TRBJ1-4; D possibly corresponds to TRBD1 (5 bases). The V and J ends lost 10 bases and 2 bases respectively, with 14 bases between them. The germline gives CDR1 ENHRY, CDR2 SYGVKD. The CDR3 sequence is 14 residues long. The chain's CDR3 is CATGTEATNEKLFF. The DNA of the CDR3 is TGTGCCACAGGGACCGAGGCGACTAATGAAAAACTGTTTTTT.

This clonotype showed up just once. The chain links TRBV10-3 to TRBJ2-2; D may be TRBD1 (5 bases). The V and J ends lost 1 base and 0 bases respectively, with 12 bases between them. Germline loops: CDR1 ENHRY, CDR2 SYGVKD. The CDR3 sequence is 17 residues long. The CDR3 spells CAISELRTLTNTGELFF. In DNA, the CDR3 is TGTGCCATCAGTGAGTTGCGGACACTTACGAACACCGGGGAGCTGTTTTTT.

This chain connects TRBV19 to TRBJ2-2, with D perhaps matching TRBD1 (6 bases). Germline V gene data show CDR1 as LNHDA and CDR2 as SQIVND (reference sequence). There are 16 residues in the CDR3. V lost 6 bases and J lost 2, with 16 bases in between. The CDR3 sequence is CASRVQGTSNTGELFF. CDR3 nucleotides: TGTGCCAGTAGGGTGCAGGGGACAAGTAACACCGGGGAGCTGTTTTTT.

The J gene is TRBJ2-7, the V gene TRBV7-6, with 8 bases fitting TRBD1. Losses at the gene ends were 5 bases for V and 2 bases for J; bases not matched to a gene: 11. CDR3 length: 16 residues. CDR1 and CDR2 from the germline V gene are SGHVS and FNYEAQ. CDR3 sequence: CASSHRGAGLTYEQYV. CDR3 bases: TGTGCCAGCAGCCACAGGGGGGCAGGTTTAACCTACGAGCAGTACGTC.

The genes are TRBV19 and TRBJ2-7; 7 positions match TRBD1. CDR3 length equals 13 residues. The J segment lost 4 bases and the V segment lost 4 bases, leaving 4 bases of the junction unmatched. CDR1 is LNHDA, CDR2 SQIVND, per germline (reference sequence). In nucleotides, the CDR3 is TGTGCCAGTAGTACCGAGACAGGGTACGAGCAGTACTTC. Its protein product is CASSTETGYEQYF.

V and J are TRBV24-1 and TRBJ2-3; D remains unclear. CDR1 and CDR2 from the germline V gene are KGHDR and SFDVKD. This CDR3 comprises 13 residues. V was pared by 3 bases and J by 6 bases, with 9 bases between. The CDR3 DNA follows: TGTGCCACCAGTGATAGCCTGGCGGATACGCAGTATTTT. Its translation: CATSDSLADTQYF.

This chain connects TRBV7-9 to TRBJ2-3, with TRBD2 identical over 13 bases. V shed 4 bases and J 5 bases; nucleotides not matched to a gene: 6. Looked up from germline, CDR1 is SEHNR and CDR2 is FQNEAQ (reference sequence). CDR3 size: 16 residues. CDR3 loop: CASSSYTSGREDTQYF. The CDR3 DNA sequence: TGTGCCAGCAGCTCATATACTAGCGGGAGGGAAGATACGCAGTATTTT.

Details on this clonotype: An end of the junction does not agree with germline; a read error may underlie this. The rearrangement links TRBV12-3 or TRBV12-4 to TRBJ2-3; possible D gene TRBD2, 6 bases. This CDR3 is 11 amino acids long. This chain's CDR3 is CASARTRGAHF. The DNA of the CDR3 is TGTGCCAGCGCAAGGACCCGCGGGGCGCATTTT.

This clonotype was detected only a few times. V usage is TRBV20-1 and J usage is TRBJ2-6; D unclear. V dropped 3 bases and J dropped 1 base, with 1 base sitting between them. This CDR3 spans 12 amino acids. CDR1 DFQATT and CDR2 SNEGSKA come from the germline V gene (reference sequence). CDR3 bases: TGCAGTGCTAGGTCTGGGGCCAACGTCCTGACTTTC. It translates to CSARSGANVLTF.

The chain has TRBV4-1 and TRBJ1-6; D remains unclear. This CDR3 is 16 amino acids long. V was trimmed by 2 bases and J by 3 bases, leaving 11 bases between them. Per the germline V gene, CDR1 is MGHRA and CDR2 is YSYEKL. CDR3 DNA sequence: TGCGCCAGCAGCCAACCAGGACGCGTCTATAATTCACCCCTCCACTTT. This gives the protein CASSQPGRVYNSPLHF.

This sequence joins TRBV7-2 and TRBJ2-7, with TRBD2 matching 13 bases. V dropped 1 base and J dropped 4; count of bases not matched to a gene: 4. Germline CDR1 is SGHTA and CDR2 is FQGNSA. The CDR3 covers 16 residues. As DNA, the CDR3 is TGTGCCAGCAGCTTAGAGACTAGCGGGGGGTTTTACGAGCAGTACTTC. Translated: CASSLETSGGFYEQYF.

The chain links TRBV2 to TRBJ1-1, with 8 bases aligning to TRBD1. The CDR3 is 13 amino acids. Looked up from germline, CDR1 is SNHLY and CDR2 is FYNNEI. The junction had 4 bases not matched to a gene; V was cut back by 3 bases and J by 7 bases. The CDR3 sequence is CASSDATGDEAFF. The CDR3 DNA reads TGTGCCAGCAGTGACGCGACAGGGGATGAAGCTTTCTTT.

The chain combines TRBV29-1 with TRBJ2-1; 13 bases match TRBD2. The length of the CDR3 is 16 residues. Germline lookup yields CDR1 SQVTM and CDR2 ANQGSEA. V gave up 4 bases and J gave up 0 bases; unmatched junction bases: 3. CDR3 DNA sequence: TGCAGCGTTGGGACTAGCGGGGGCAGCTCCTACAATGAGCAGTTCTTC. Amino acids: CSVGTSGGSSYNEQFF.

The rearrangement uses TRBV29-1 and TRBJ1-2; a weak D match, TRBD1 (5 bases). Trimming left V 0 bases short and J 5 bases short, with 7 bases between. The germline V gene has CDR1 SQVTM and CDR2 ANQGSEA. CDR3 size: 12 residues. CDR3 nucleotide sequence: TGCAGCGTTGAAGACGGGGGGTATGGCTACACCTTC. As protein: CSVEDGGYGYTF.

The chain links TRBV9 to TRBJ2-2; 8 bases agree with TRBD2. The CDR3 runs to 15 residues. Per the germline V gene, CDR1 is SGDLS and CDR2 is YYNGEE. The V gene end was trimmed by 0 bases and the J gene end by 7 bases; junction bases not matched to a gene: 5. CDR3 sequence (DNA): TGTGCCAGCAGCGTAGCGGGAGGGCCGAACGGGGAGCTGTTTTTT. Translation: CASSVAGGPNGELFF.